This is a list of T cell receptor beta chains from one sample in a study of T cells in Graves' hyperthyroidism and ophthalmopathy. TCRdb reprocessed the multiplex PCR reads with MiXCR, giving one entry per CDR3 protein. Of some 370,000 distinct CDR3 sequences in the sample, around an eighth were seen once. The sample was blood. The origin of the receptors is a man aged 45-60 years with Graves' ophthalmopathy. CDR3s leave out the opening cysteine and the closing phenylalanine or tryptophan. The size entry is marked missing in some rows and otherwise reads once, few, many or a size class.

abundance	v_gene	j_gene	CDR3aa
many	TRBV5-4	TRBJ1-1	ASSSVYSTEAF
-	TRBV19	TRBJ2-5	ASSTNTAQGLETQY
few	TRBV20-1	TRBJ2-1	SASDSGLVSFNEQF
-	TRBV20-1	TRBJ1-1	SAVVRGTEAF
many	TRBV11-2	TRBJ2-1	ASSLEARLAGGLNNEQF
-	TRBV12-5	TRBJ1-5	ASWSGAPDQPQH
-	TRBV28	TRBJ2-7	ASSPRRGTGYYEQY
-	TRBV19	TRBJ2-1	ASSISSGIRNEQF
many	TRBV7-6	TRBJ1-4	ASSFGGAGEKLF
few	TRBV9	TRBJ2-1	ASSVHYTGTSDNEQF
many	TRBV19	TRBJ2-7	ASSMTGASYEQY
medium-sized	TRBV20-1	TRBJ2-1	SARSLGLAAYNEQF
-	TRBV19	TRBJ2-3	ASSPRQFSTDTQY
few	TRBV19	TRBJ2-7	ASSMASGLSRRQY
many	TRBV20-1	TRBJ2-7	SAGQGYEQY
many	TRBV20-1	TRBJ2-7	SANSRGRSYEQY
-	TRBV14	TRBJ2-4	ASSHTALAKNIQY
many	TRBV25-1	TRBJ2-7	ASSDRSDIGRNEQY
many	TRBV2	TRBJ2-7	ASSDQAGEQY
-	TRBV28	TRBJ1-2	ASSFTGGPNYGYT
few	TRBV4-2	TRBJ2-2	ASSIRGGRSRTGELF
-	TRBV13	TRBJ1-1	ASSGGLWTEAF
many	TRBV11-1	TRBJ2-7	ASSSTDSDPFYEQY
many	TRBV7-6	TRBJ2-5	ASSLEHWDKETQY
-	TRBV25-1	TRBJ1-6	ASSVTGVSPLH
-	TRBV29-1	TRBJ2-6	SVEWVATIPGANVLT
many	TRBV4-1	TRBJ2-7	ASSPSGSVGDEQY
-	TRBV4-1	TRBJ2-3	ASSQSSGPTDTQY
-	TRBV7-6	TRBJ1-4	ASGLNGPNEKLF
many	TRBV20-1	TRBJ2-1	SALGLAGSIEQF
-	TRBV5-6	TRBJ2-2	ASSPTGAAGELF
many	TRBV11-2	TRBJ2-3	ASSLGPGQSTDTQY
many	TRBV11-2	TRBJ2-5	ASSGQETQY
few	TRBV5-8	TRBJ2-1	ASNPGEGRAGSHNEQF
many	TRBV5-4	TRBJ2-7	ASSLETGRSYEQY
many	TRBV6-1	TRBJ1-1	ASSEVEAVAEAF
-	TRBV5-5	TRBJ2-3	ASTVPGQGKLDTQY
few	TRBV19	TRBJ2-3	ASSTHSLYGSTDTQY
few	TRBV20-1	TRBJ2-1	SANPRGGLYEQF
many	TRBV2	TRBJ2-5	ASSGTVGETQY
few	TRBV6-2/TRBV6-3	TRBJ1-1	ASKTGGNTEAF
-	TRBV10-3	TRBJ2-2	AISLGLAGGWGLF
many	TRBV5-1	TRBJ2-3	ASSLGDRIGDTQY
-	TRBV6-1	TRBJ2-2	ASSWGGWDTGELF
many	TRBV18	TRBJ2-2	ASSPQGSNTGELF
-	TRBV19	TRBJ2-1	ASSMGWDYNEQF
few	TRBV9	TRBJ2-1	ASSVGGLADNEQF
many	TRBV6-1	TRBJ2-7	ASSEAVAGGNPSYEQY
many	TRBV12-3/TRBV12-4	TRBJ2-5	ASRPSGQETQY
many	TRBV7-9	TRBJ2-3	ASSSLAGGPTDTQY
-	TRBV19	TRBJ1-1	ASSSGGPEAF